This T cell receptor beta chain derives from a study of shared clonotypes between healthy human individuals. Here immunoSEQ multiplex PCR was the method, and the copy in TCRdb shows in-frame clones only, minus some. The repertoire consists of nearly 1,000,000 clones, with over 75% occurring once and the leading ten covering around 1.5%. The V end lost 6 bases, the J end lost 5 bases, and 20 bases lay between the germline ends. CDR1 and CDR2 from the germline V gene are MNHEY and SMNVEV (reference sequence). This CDR3 is built from 16 residues. The clonotype was recovered from a man between 18 and 35 years old in good health. The V and J genes are TRBV27 and TRBJ1-5, with D possibly being TRBD1 (6 bases). The specimen was memory CD4+ T cells sorted from blood. Subset defined: CD45RA-negative fraction. As DNA, the CDR3 is TGTGCCAGCAGATGGCCTGTGGGGGGCAAGGATCAGCCCCAGCATTTT. It is translated as CASRWPVGGKDQPQHF.